A selection of T cell receptor beta chains follows, all from one sample in a study of blood T cells in healthy people across ages. TCRdb recomputed calls from the 5' RACE reads with MiXCR, one row per CDR3 protein. The sample has roughly 730,000 distinct CDR3 sequences, roughly three fifths seen once. Sequencing was performed on blood. These receptors all come from a man between 35 and 55 years old in good health. CDR3s include the opening cysteine and the closing phenylalanine or tryptophan. The D gene is left open where the match is weak. The listing skips clone size in some rows; elsewhere it reads once, few, many or a size class.

j_gene	v_gene	d_gene	abundance	CDR3nt	CDR3aa
TRBJ2-5	TRBV5-4	TRBD1	NA	TGTGCCAGCAGCCCTGGACAGGAGGTTGGAGAGACCCAGTACTTC	CASSPGQEVGETQYF
TRBJ2-4	TRBV28	NA	few	TGTGCCAGCAGTTTCCAGGGGGGAAACATTCAGTACTTC	CASSFQGGNIQYF
TRBJ1-2	TRBV6-2/TRBV6-3	NA	NA	TGTGCCAGCAGACTCAGGACGGATGGCTACACCTTC	CASRLRTDGYTF
TRBJ2-1	TRBV7-6	TRBD1	few	TGTGCCAGCAGCTCAAGGGGGACAGGGCCGAATTCCTACAATGAGCAGTTCTTC	CASSSRGTGPNSYNEQFF
TRBJ2-7	TRBV14	NA	few	TGTGCCAGCAGCCAAACAGGTAGACCCTACGAGCAGTACTTC	CASSQTGRPYEQYF
TRBJ2-5	TRBV3-1	TRBD2	NA	TGTGCCAGCAGCCCGCGATTACTAGCGATCCAAGAGACCCAGTACTTC	CASSPRLLAIQETQYF
TRBJ2-1	TRBV4-2	TRBD2	once	TGTGCCAGCAGCGACCCGGCGGGAGGGTTGTTTGAGCAGTTCTTC	CASSDPAGGLFEQFF
TRBJ2-5	TRBV7-3	TRBD2	NA	TGTGCCAGCAGCGAATGGGGTCGGGAGGGGACCAAGACCCAGTACTTC	CASSEWGREGTKTQYF
TRBJ2-7	TRBV5-1	TRBD2	once	TGCGCCAGCAGCTTGGGGTTGGTGGCGGGAGCGTCCTACGAGCAGTACTTC	CASSLGLVAGASYEQYF
TRBJ2-5	TRBV5-1	NA	NA	TGCGCCAGCAGCCTAGGCGGTAACCCTGAGACCCAGTACTTC	CASSLGGNPETQYF
TRBJ2-3	TRBV20-1	TRBD2	many	TGCAGCGCCCGAACTAGCGGGAGCACAGATACGCAGTATTTT	CSARTSGSTDTQYF
TRBJ1-5	TRBV15	NA	NA	TGTGCCACCAGCAGAGATCGGCACCAGCCCCAGCATTTT	CATSRDRHQPQHF
TRBJ1-1	TRBV4-1	NA	NA	TGCGCCAGCAGCCAAGATCAACAGCGCCTTACCCAAGCTTTCTTT	CASSQDQQRLTQAFF
TRBJ2-1	TRBV7-2	TRBD2	NA	TGTGCCAGCAGCACGAATATGGGACTAGCGGGAAATGAGCAGTTCTTC	CASSTNMGLAGNEQFF
TRBJ2-5	TRBV10-3	NA	NA	TGTGCCGTCCGAAGGCTAGATGAGGAGACCCAGTACTTC	CAVRRLDEETQYF
TRBJ2-1	TRBV29-1	TRBD1	few	TGCAGCGTTGTAAGGACAGGGGGTTACAATGAGCAGTTCTTC	CSVVRTGGYNEQFF
TRBJ1-2	TRBV6-1	NA	NA	TGTGCCAGCAGTGAACGGGCCTCATATGGCTACACCTTC	CASSERASYGYTF
TRBJ2-5	TRBV6-6	NA	NA	TGTGCCAGCAGTTATTCGTCGGATATCTACACGGAGACCCAGTACTTC	CASSYSSDIYTETQYF
TRBJ2-7	TRBV2	NA	NA	TGTGCCAGCAGGAACAGGAACTACGAGCAGTACTTC	CASRNRNYEQYF
TRBJ2-1	TRBV5-1	TRBD1	NA	TGCGCCAGCAGCTTGGCGGGACAGAGAACATACAATGAGCAGTTCTTC	CASSLAGQRTYNEQFF
TRBJ2-1	TRBV5-1	TRBD2	NA	TGCGCCAGCAGCTTGTTTACTAGCGGGGGGGCCATGAATGAGCAGTTCTTC	CASSLFTSGGAMNEQFF
TRBJ2-3	TRBV5-1	NA	NA	TGCGCCAGCAGCGGGGACAGCCGAACTAGCACAGGTACGCAGTATTTT	CASSGDSRTSTGTQYF
TRBJ1-1	TRBV7-9	NA	NA	TGTGCCAGCAGCTTAGTATTTGCGGGTGCTGAAGCTTTCTTT	CASSLVFAGAEAFF
TRBJ2-1	TRBV5-8	TRBD2	NA	TGTGCCAGCGGGGGGCTAGCGGGCGACTACAATGAGCAGTTCTTC	CASGGLAGDYNEQFF
TRBJ2-3	TRBV5-1	NA	NA	TGCGCCAGCAGACGCGGGACACCGGTCCTCACAGATACGCAGTATTTT	CASRRGTPVLTDTQYF
TRBJ2-1	TRBV11-3	NA	few	TGTGCCAGCAGCTTCTCCCTTTTGGGTTACAATGAGCAGTTCTTC	CASSFSLLGYNEQFF
TRBJ2-7	TRBV3-1	TRBD2	NA	TGTGCCAGCAGCCAAGACCGGGGGACTAGCGGGGGAACCTACGAGCAGTACTTC	CASSQDRGTSGGTYEQYF
TRBJ2-7	TRBV28	TRBD2	few	TGTGCCAGCAGTTTAGTGAGACTAGCGGGACTCCACGAGCAGTACTTC	CASSLVRLAGLHEQYF
TRBJ1-2	TRBV19	NA	once	TGTGCCAGTAGTAAGACGATAGAGGGCTACACCTTC	CASSKTIEGYTF
TRBJ2-4	TRBV28	NA	NA	TGTGCCAGCAGTACTCCAAAGGGGTACAGGAGCATTCAGTACTTC	CASSTPKGYRSIQYF
TRBJ1-4	TRBV20-1	TRBD1	few	TGCAGTGCCCCAGGGGGGGCAACTAATGAAAAACTGTTTTTT	CSAPGGATNEKLFF
TRBJ2-7	TRBV29-1	NA	few	TGCAGCGTTGTCACAGGTCTCTACGAGCAGTACTTC	CSVVTGLYEQYF
TRBJ2-1	TRBV6-1	NA	NA	TGTGCCAGCAGTGAGTGGGGTCCCCAAAACAATGAGCAGTTCTTC	CASSEWGPQNNEQFF
TRBJ2-4	TRBV3-1	TRBD1	NA	TGTGCCAGCAGCCAACCGAGGCCGGGACAGCAGTACTTC	CASSQPRPGQQYF
TRBJ2-5	TRBV10-2	NA	NA	TGCGCCAGCAGTGCTTGGGGGACCCAGTACTTC	CASSAWGTQYF
TRBJ2-2	TRBV3-1	NA	few	TGTGCCAGCAGCCTTGGGAAGCCCGGGGAGCTGTTTTTT	CASSLGKPGELFF
TRBJ2-7	TRBV7-2	NA	NA	TGTGCCAGCAGGGGGGTAGGGGACAATGAGCAGTACTTC	CASRGVGDNEQYF
TRBJ2-5	TRBV6-5	NA	many	TGTGCCAGCAGTTACCGTGAGACCCAGTACTTC	CASSYRETQYF
TRBJ2-7	TRBV7-6	NA	NA	TGTGCCAGCAAGCAGGAGGCCCTTTACAATGAGCAGTACTTC	CASKQEALYNEQYF
TRBJ2-7	TRBV7-3	NA	NA	TGTGCCAGCAGCTTAACCCCTAGCAACTTAATCTGCGAGCAGTACTTC	CASSLTPSNLICEQYF
TRBJ2-3	TRBV2	NA	NA	TGTGCCAGCTCTAGTCGTCGGGGCACAGATACGCAGTATTTT	CASSSRRGTDTQYF
TRBJ2-1	TRBV7-2	NA	many	TGTGCCAGCAGCTTCTACAATGAGCAGTTCTTC	CASSFYNEQFF
TRBJ1-5	TRBV30	NA	NA	TGTGCCTGGAGTCGACAGAGCAATCAGCCCCAGCATTTT	CAWSRQSNQPQHF
TRBJ2-1	TRBV20-1	TRBD2	NA	TGCAGTGCTAGAGAGGGCAGCGGGGGGGCGTTTAGTAGGAATGAGCAGTTCTTC	CSAREGSGGAFSRNEQFF
TRBJ2-7	TRBV28	NA	NA	TGTGCCAGCAGTCTCCACCTAGCGACATTAACCTACGAGCAGTACTTC	CASSLHLATLTYEQYF
TRBJ2-5	TRBV12-3/TRBV12-4	NA	NA	TGTGCCAGCAGTCCCAGGGGATTTGAGAGCAAGCAGTACTTC	CASSPRGFESKQYF
TRBJ2-6	TRBV19	NA	few	TGTGCCAGTACCCAAGAGGGAACCGGGGCCAACGTCCTGACTTTC	CASTQEGTGANVLTF
TRBJ2-3	TRBV7-9	TRBD2	NA	TGTGCCAGCAGCCCCCGGGGGGAGCGGGGAACAGATACGCAGTATTTT	CASSPRGERGTDTQYF
TRBJ2-4	TRBV7-2	TRBD1	NA	TGTGCCAGCAGCGGCGGACAGGGACTAGCCAAAAACATTCAGTACTTC	CASSGGQGLAKNIQYF
TRBJ2-5	TRBV11-1	TRBD2	NA	TGTGCCAGCAGCTTAGGTTACAGCGTGACGGGGGGACAAGAGACCCAGTACTTC	CASSLGYSVTGGQETQYF
TRBJ2-2	TRBV12-3/TRBV12-4	TRBD2	NA	TGTGCCAGCAGTTTAGGGCTAGCGGGAGTTTCTGCCGGGGAGCTGTTTTTT	CASSLGLAGVSAGELFF
TRBJ2-1	TRBV20-1	TRBD2	NA	TGCAGTGCTAGACCATCTAGCGGGAGGCGTGATGAGCAGTTCTTC	CSARPSSGRRDEQFF
TRBJ2-2	TRBV29-1	TRBD2	few	TGCAGCGTTGGACTAGCGGGAGGAACCGGGGAGCTGTTTTTT	CSVGLAGGTGELFF
TRBJ2-1	TRBV29-1	TRBD2	many	TGCAGCGTTGATGGACTAGCCGTTATGGCGAATGAGCAGTTCTTC	CSVDGLAVMANEQFF
TRBJ1-2	TRBV20-1	NA	NA	TGCAGTGCTAGGGCGGACAACGCGGATGGCTACACCTTC	CSARADNADGYTF
TRBJ2-1	TRBV20-1	NA	NA	TGCAGTGCTCAGGGAACCACCTACAATGAGCAGTTCTTC	CSAQGTTYNEQFF
TRBJ2-1	TRBV21-1	NA	NA	TGTGCCAGCAGCAAAGGAATTGGGCAGTTCTTC	CASSKGIGQFF
TRBJ2-1	TRBV20-1	TRBD1	few	TGCAGTGCCCCCCCCCTCGGGACAGGACGGAGTGAGCAGTTCTTC	CSAPPLGTGRSEQFF
TRBJ1-6	TRBV25-1	TRBD1	NA	TGTGCCACCTCCGGGACAGGGCCCTCACCCCTCCACTTT	CATSGTGPSPLHF
TRBJ2-7	TRBV10-2	TRBD2	NA	TGCGCCAGCAGCGACTGGACTAGCTACGAGCAGTACTTC	CASSDWTSYEQYF